Following are 29 T cell receptor beta chains from one sample sequenced in a study of T cell responses to AZD1222 COVID-19 vaccine. The data were produced by immunoSEQ multiplex PCR, yet TCRdb's version contains in-frame clones alone and is incomplete. The table has over 150,000 clones, about 88% seen once. Source: peripheral blood, taken on day 0 of AZD1222 vaccination. The receptors come from an adult in good health.

The chain recombines TRBV5-4 with TRBJ2-2; D not certain. CDR1 is SGHNT, CDR2 YYREEE, per germline (reference sequence). The length of the CDR3 is 12 residues. V was pared by 2 bases and J by 3 bases, with 2 bases between. This CDR3 is CASSFYTGELFF. The CDR3 DNA reads TGTGCCAGCAGCTTTTACACCGGGGAGCTGTTTTTT.

The chain carries TRBV4-3 and TRBJ1-5; D gene uncertain. Trimming removed 3 bases from V and 7 bases from J, with 13 bases in between. The CDR3 consists of 14 residues. CDR1 is LGHNA and CDR2 is YSLEER in the germline V gene. For the CDR3, the DNA is TGCGCCAGCAGCCACAGTGTGACGATACAGCCCCAGCATTTT. This translates into CASSHSVTIQPQHF.

The chain uses TRBV7-6 and TRBJ2-2, with 10 bases fitting TRBD2. The CDR3 sequence is 16 residues long. Germline CDR1 reads SGHVS; CDR2 reads FNYEAQ. The trim removed 2 bases at V and 4 bases at J, leaving 4 bases unmatched. The CDR3 DNA sequence: TGTGCCAGCAGCTTACTAGCGGGGGAAACCACCGGGGAGCTGTTTTTT. It specifies CASSLLAGETTGELFF.

The V call is TRBV19, the J call TRBJ2-2; TRBD2 is a possible D gene (6 bases). Germline CDR1 is LNHDA and CDR2 is SQIVND (reference sequence). V lost 10 bases, J lost 1 base, and 13 bases lay in between. The CDR3 totals 14 residues. CDR3 protein: CATAGQVNTGELFF. The CDR3 region has the DNA TGTGCCACCGCGGGGCAAGTGAACACCGGGGAGCTGTTTTTT.

This chain connects TRBV27 to TRBJ1-4; 8 positions match TRBD1. Looked up from germline, CDR1 is MNHEY and CDR2 is SMNVEV (reference sequence). Unmatched junction bases numbered 8, after V lost 5 bases and J lost 6 bases. CDR3 size: 15 residues. The DNA of the CDR3 is TGTGCCAGCAGTCCCCGACAGGGGTGGGATGAAAAACTGTTTTTT. The encoded protein is CASSPRQGWDEKLFF.

The chain carries TRBV5-1 and TRBJ1-1; tentatively, D is TRBD1 (5 bases). The CDR3 runs to 13 residues. Germline CDR1 SGHRS, CDR2 YFSETQ. With 3 bases removed from V and 8 bases from J, the gap between germline ends came to 14 bases. The CDR3 reads CASSSSPWGEAFF. The CDR3, as DNA: TGCGCCAGCAGCTCCTCACCCTGGGGGGAAGCTTTCTTT.

This clone appeared a few times. The chain links TRBV15 to TRBJ1-1; possible D gene TRBD1, 6 bases. V lost 3 bases and J lost 4, with 15 bases in between. CDR1 is LNHNV, CDR2 YYDKDF, per germline (reference sequence). The CDR3 covers 15 residues. The CDR3 DNA reads as TGTGCCACCAGCAGCATTCTAGGAGGGGGCACTGAAGCTTTCTTT. As protein: CATSSILGGGTEAFF.

This clone has just a few counts. V usage is TRBV7-9 and J usage is TRBJ2-3; 9 bases map to TRBD2. The CDR3 has 15 residues. V lost 0 bases to trimming and J lost 11 bases; unmatched junction nucleotides: 9. In germline, CDR1 is SEHNR, CDR2 FQNEAQ (reference sequence). Written as DNA, the CDR3 is TGTGCCAGCAGCTTAGCGCAGACTAGCGGCGGGAAGCAGTATTTT. It yields the protein CASSLAQTSGGKQYF.

The chain joins TRBV2 to TRBJ1-1, with D hard to call. The CDR3 runs 13 residues. V was pared by 5 bases and J by 4 bases, with 11 bases between. CDR1 is SNHLY and CDR2 is FYNNEI in the germline V gene. The CDR3 sequence is CASSRQAATEAFF. The CDR3 nucleotides are TGTGCCAGCAGTCGGCAGGCGGCCACTGAAGCTTTCTTT.

The chain uses TRBV3-1 (or the pseudogene TRBV3-2) and TRBJ2-2; 8 bases are a match to TRBD2. Germline V gene data show CDR1 as LGHDT and CDR2 as YNNKEL (reference sequence). This CDR3 is built from 15 residues. The trim removed 3 bases at V and 1 base at J, leaving 1 base unmatched. CDR3 nucleotides: TGTGCCAGCAGCCAGGGACTAGGGAACACCGGGGAGCTGTTTTTT. Translating it yields CASSQGLGNTGELFF.

This clone occurred a few times. J is TRBJ2-3 and V is TRBV7-2; D may be TRBD1 or TRBD2 (5 bases each). V was shortened by 5 bases and J by 2 bases, with 11 bases between the two germline ends. The CDR3 contains 14 residues. The germline gives CDR1 SGHTA, CDR2 FQGNSA. CDR3 sequence (DNA): TGTGCCAGCAGCAGGGACGTATACACAGATACGCAGTATTTT. Translating it yields CASSRDVYTDTQYF.

This chain joins TRBV19 and TRBJ1-6, with a possible D match to TRBD1 (5 bases). V lost 3 bases and J lost 11, with 11 bases in between. Germline CDR1 reads LNHDA; CDR2 reads SQIVND (reference sequence). This CDR3 has 13 amino acids. CDR3 DNA sequence: TGTGCCAGTAGTATCGACGGACAAGCACCCCTCCACTTT. This translates into CASSIDGQAPLHF. The full variable domain, its missing parts supplied by reference TRBV19 and TRBJ1-6, is DGGITQSPKYLFRKEGQNVTLSCEQNLNHDAMYWYRQDPGQGLRLIYYSQIVNDFQKGDIAEGYSVSREKKESFPLTVTSAQKNPTAFYLCASSIDGQAPLHFGNGTRLTVT.

This rearrangement joins TRBV3-1 (or the pseudogene TRBV3-2) to TRBJ2-2; 9 bases fit TRBD2. V lost 2 bases and J lost 7; bases outside the gene matches: 5. The CDR3 contains 15 residues. CDR1 is LGHDT and CDR2 is YNNKEL in the germline V gene (reference sequence). The CDR3 DNA reads TGTGCCAGCAGCCAACTAGCGGGGAAGAGCGGGGAGCTGTTTTTT. Protein: CASSQLAGKSGELFF.

The CDR3 sequence is CASSGQGAETQYF. For the CDR3, the DNA is TGTGCCAGCAGCGGACAGGGGGCCGAGACCCAGTACTTC. This chain uses TRBV6-6 with TRBJ2-5, with TRBD1 matching 11 bases. There are 13 residues in the CDR3. CDR1 is MNHNY, CDR2 SVGAGI, per germline (reference sequence). V shed 6 bases and J 5 bases; nucleotides not matched to a gene: 2.

The rearrangement uses TRBV6-2 or TRBV6-3 and TRBJ1-1; D is unresolved. The germline V gene encodes CDR1 MNHEY and CDR2 SVGEGT. V was shortened by 4 bases and J by 1 base, with 10 bases between the two germline ends. The CDR3 sequence is 14 residues long. The CDR3 sequence is CASSLGLGNTEAFF. DNA of the CDR3: TGTGCCAGCAGTTTAGGATTGGGGAACACTGAAGCTTTCTTT.

This clone was observed once. The chain is built from TRBV2 and TRBJ2-2, with D uncertain. Germline values: CDR1 SNHLY, CDR2 FYNNEI. The ends were cut back, 4 bases at V and 1 base at J, with 7 bases in the middle. This CDR3 region has 14 residues. The CDR3: CASSVLQNTGELFF. CDR3 sequence (DNA): TGTGCCAGCAGTGTTCTCCAGAACACCGGGGAGCTGTTTTTT. Supplemented by reference TRBV2 and TRBJ2-2, the full variable domain reads EPEVTQTPSHQVTQMGQEVILRCVPISNHLYFYWYRQILGQKVEFLVSFYNNEISEKSEIFDDQFSVERPDGSNFTLKIRSTKLEDSAMYFCASSVLQNTGELFFGEGSRLTVL.

The chain couples TRBV5-1 to TRBJ2-1; no clear D. The CDR3 length is 15 residues. CDR1 is SGHRS and CDR2 is YFSETQ in the germline V gene. Trimming stripped 0 bases from V and 4 bases from J, with 11 bases between. In DNA form, the CDR3 reads TGCGCCAGCAGCTTGGGGGTGGGCGGTTACAATGAGCAGTTCTTC. It encodes CASSLGVGGYNEQFF.

V and J are TRBV5-6 and TRBJ2-3; 13 bases map to TRBD2. The CDR3 spans 15 residues. Germline CDR1 reads SGHDT; CDR2 reads YYEEEE. V dropped 4 bases and J dropped 8; count of bases not matched to a gene: 7. The CDR3: CASSIGLAGAGTQYF. The CDR3 DNA follows: TGTGCCAGCAGCATAGGACTAGCGGGGGCCGGTACGCAGTATTTT.

This clone appeared once. The chain carries TRBV10-1 and TRBJ2-3; D unclear. Germline V gene data show CDR1 as WNHNN and CDR2 as SYGVQD (reference sequence). The CDR3 contains 12 residues. The V and J ends lost 2 bases and 6 bases respectively, with 6 bases between them. CDR3 sequence (DNA): TGCGCCAGCAGTGAGACCCCCGATACGCAGTATTTT. It codes for CASSETPDTQYF.

The V call is TRBV28, the J call TRBJ2-1, with D uncertain. The CDR3 consists of 12 residues. Trimming cost V 10 bases and J 6 bases, with 13 bases left between them. Germline V gene data show CDR1 as MDHEN and CDR2 as SYDVKM. This CDR3 is CATRIPGNEQFF. The CDR3, as DNA: TGTGCCACCAGAATCCCGGGCAATGAGCAGTTCTTC.

This clone was seen a single time. The chain joins TRBV5-1 to TRBJ2-3, with TRBD1 matching 7 bases. Germline V gene data show CDR1 as SGHRS and CDR2 as YFSETQ. J lost 0 bases, V lost 6 bases, and 7 bases had no gene match. This CDR3 spans 15 amino acids. This CDR3 reads CASNSPGQSTDTQYF. CDR3 nucleotide sequence: TGCGCCAGCAACAGTCCGGGACAGAGCACAGATACGCAGTATTTT.

The chain combines TRBV28 with TRBJ2-7; 7 positions match TRBD1. Germline CDR1 reads MDHEN; CDR2 reads SYDVKM. V lost 7 bases, J lost 3 bases, and 3 bases stayed unmatched. This CDR3 is 12 amino acids long. CDR3 DNA sequence: TGTGCCAGCACTCAGGGGGTCTACGAGCAGTACTTC. As protein: CASTQGVYEQYF.

The chain has TRBV15 and TRBJ2-1, with D possibly being TRBD1 or TRBD2 (5 bases each). The V end was cut by 5 bases, the J end by 4 bases, with 12 bases between. Per germline, CDR1 LNHNV and CDR2 YYDKDF (reference sequence). The CDR3 totals 14 residues. CDR3 sequence (DNA): TGTGCCACCAGCGGGGGTAGGATGTACAATGAGCAGTTCTTC. This sequence encodes CATSGGRMYNEQFF.

The chain links TRBV7-9 to TRBJ1-2; D not resolved. With 4 bases removed from V and 6 bases from J, the gap between germline ends came to 12 bases. Germline V gene lookup returns CDR1 SEHNR and CDR2 FQNEAQ (reference sequence). The CDR3 runs 13 residues. CDR3 in amino acids: CASSSMVENGYTF. The CDR3 region has the DNA TGTGCCAGCAGCTCCATGGTGGAGAATGGCTACACCTTC. Based on the CDR3 plus reference TRBV7-9 and TRBJ1-2, the full variable domain is DTGVSQNPRHKITKRGQNVTFRCDPISEHNRLYWYRQTLGQGPEFLTYFQNEAQLEKSRLLSDRFSAERPKGSFSTLEIQRTEQGDSAMYLCASSSMVENGYTFGSGTRLTVV.

The chain carries TRBV18 and TRBJ1-3; D ambiguous. This CDR3 has 14 amino acids. Germline V gene data show CDR1 as KGHSH and CDR2 as LQKENI. Between the trimmed V and J ends, which lost 3 bases and 8 bases, there was a span of 14 bases. The CDR3, as DNA: TGTGCCAGCTCACCCGGGATGGAGGGATACACCATATATTTT. Its translation: CASSPGMEGYTIYF.

The chain joins TRBV27 to TRBJ2-6, with D tentatively TRBD2 (5 bases). Deletions cut 4 bases from V and 2 bases from J, with 12 bases between. CDR1 is MNHEY, CDR2 SMNVEV, per germline (reference sequence). The CDR3 length is 16 residues. The CDR3 nucleotides are TGTGCCAGCAGTTCCGGGATTACCGCTGGGGCCAACGTCCTGACTTTC. It codes for CASSSGITAGANVLTF.

The gene calls are TRBV2 and TRBJ2-3; perhaps TRBD2 as D (7 bases). Trimming took off 4 bases at V and 2 bases at J, with 19 bases between the two ends. CDR3 length equals 17 residues. CDR1 is SNHLY and CDR2 is FYNNEI in the germline V gene. The CDR3 loop reads CASSGTGGPSLTDTQYF. Written as DNA, the CDR3 is TGTGCCAGCAGTGGGACGGGGGGCCCTTCCCTCACAGATACGCAGTATTTT.

This chain joins TRBV6-5 and TRBJ2-7; the D gene is possibly TRBD2 (5 bases). Per germline, CDR1 MNHEY and CDR2 SVGAGI. The CDR3 covers 15 residues. Trimming pared 0 bases from V and 3 bases from J, leaving 12 bases between. Written as DNA, the CDR3 is TGTGCCAGCAGTTACTCCGGGTCGCGGGTCTACGAGCAGTACTTC. Residues: CASSYSGSRVYEQYF.

The chain links TRBV7-3 to TRBJ2-1; no reliable D call. The CDR3 has 16 amino acids. Trimming pared 5 bases from V and 0 bases from J, leaving 14 bases between. CDR1 SGHTA and CDR2 FQGTGA come from the germline V gene. CDR3 in amino acids: CASSPSMIRSYNEQFF. The CDR3 nucleotides are TGTGCCAGCAGCCCAAGTATGATACGCTCCTACAATGAGCAGTTCTTC.